The T cell receptor (beta chain) under discussion was sequenced for a study of blood T cell repertoires in COVID-19. Background on the study: Sites across the United States, Italy and Spain contributed samples from acute and convalescent COVID-19.

The germline V and J ends were trimmed by 0 bases and 0 bases, with 12 bases remaining between them. The CDR3 sequence is 17 residues long. Germline V CDR1 and CDR2: LGHNA, YSLEER. As originally analysed: How many nucleated cells were present was estimated from reference gene primer amplification. The repertoire was sequenced with immunoSEQ multiplex PCR; TCRdb's copy has only in-frame clones and lacks some. V, J and clone size derive from that table, while D and trimming were established from the DNA sequence. Among around 130,000 clones listed, 82% were seen once. This receptor was identified in a woman in her 70s with acute or convalescent COVID-19. This chain uses TRBV4-3 with TRBJ1-5; the D gene is possibly TRBD1 (6 bases). Input material: peripheral blood. The CDR3 DNA is TGCGCCAGCAGCCAAGAGGCGGGGGCGTATAGCAATCAGCCCCAGCATTTT. Its translation: CASSQEAGAYSNQPQHF.